Listed here are 26 T cell receptor beta chains from one sample, sequenced in a study of CD8 T cells in ankylosing spondylitis. TCRdb analysed the 5' RACE reads with MiXCR anew, one entry per CDR3 protein. The sample carries fewer than 200,000 distinct CDR3 sequences, approximately 20% recorded once. What was sequenced was blood, either unsorted or a sorted T cell fraction (not recorded which). The receptors come from a male donor with ankylosing spondylitis or in good health (not recorded which).

This clonotype was seen only a few times. This rearrangement joins TRBV4-1 to TRBJ1-4, with 7 bases identical to TRBD1. This CDR3 is built from 14 residues. J lost 8 bases, V lost 9 bases, and 12 bases had no gene match. The germline V gene has CDR1 MGHRA and CDR2 YSYEKL. The CDR3 bases are TGCGCCAGTAGATGGGCAGGGGGGGACGAAAAACTGTTTTTT. Protein product: CASRWAGGDEKLFF.

This clonotype was detected ten times or more. The V call is TRBV20-1, the J call TRBJ1-1; D might be TRBD1 (6 bases). The CDR3 spans 15 residues. V was shortened by 0 bases and J by 0 bases, with 11 bases between the two germline ends. Germline assignment: CDR1 DFQATT and CDR2 SNEGSKA (reference sequence). The CDR3 nucleotides are TGCAGTGCTAGAGACCAGGGGAAAATGAACACTGAAGCTTTCTTT. It encodes CSARDQGKMNTEAFF.

This clonotype has ten or more counts. This CDR3 reads CSARQVLSGYTF. DNA of the CDR3: TGCAGTGCTAGACAAGTCCTATCTGGCTACACCTTC. The rearrangement joins TRBV20-1 to TRBJ1-2; D ambiguous. Germline lookup yields CDR1 DFQATT and CDR2 SNEGSKA (reference sequence). The CDR3 runs to 12 residues. Trimming took off 2 bases at V and 7 bases at J, with 11 bases between the two ends.

This clonotype was observed many times. The chain employs TRBV20-1 and TRBJ2-5; 13 nucleotides match TRBD2. From germline, CDR1 is DFQATT and CDR2 SNEGSKA (reference sequence). Trimming cost V 2 bases and J 4 bases; bases outside gene matches: 13. The CDR3 covers 18 residues. Here the CDR3 DNA reads TGCAGTGCTAGAAGTCCCGGGACTAGCGGGAAGATGGTAGAGACCCAGTACTTC. It is translated as CSARSPGTSGKMVETQYF.

This clonotype has at least ten counts. This rearrangement joins TRBV6-5 to TRBJ1-4; TRBD1 is a possible D gene (5 bases). V was trimmed by 0 bases and J by 3 bases, leaving 11 bases between them. This CDR3 comprises 16 residues. The germline V gene has CDR1 MNHEY and CDR2 SVGAGI. The CDR3 region is CASSYSLGGSNEKLFF. As DNA, the CDR3 is TGTGCCAGCAGTTACTCCCTCGGGGGTTCTAATGAAAAACTGTTTTTT.

This clonotype has ten or more counts. The chain has TRBV5-1 and TRBJ1-2, with D tentatively TRBD1 (5 bases). The germline CDR1 and CDR2 sequences are SGHRS and YFSETQ. This CDR3 is 12 amino acids long. Trimming removed 4 bases at V and 4 bases at J, with 8 bases between. DNA for the CDR3: TGCGCCAGCAGCACCGACAGCTATGGCTACACCTTC. Protein sequence: CASSTDSYGYTF. The entire variable domain, with the rest obtained from reference TRBV5-1 and TRBJ1-2, is as follows: KAGVTQTPRYLIKTRGQQVTLSCSPISGHRSVSWYQQTPGQGLQFLFEYFSETQRNKGNFPGRFSGRQFSNSRSEMNVSTLELGDSALYLCASSTDSYGYTFGSGTRLTVV.

This clonotype was seen at least ten times. CDR3 bases: TGCAGTGCTAGAGATCCTCGCGAACTTGCGAACACCGGGGAGCTGTTTTTT. This sequence encodes CSARDPRELANTGELFF. The chain uses TRBV20-1 and TRBJ2-2; D gene ambiguous. Germline V gene lookup returns CDR1 DFQATT and CDR2 SNEGSKA (reference sequence). Deletions cut 0 bases from V and 0 bases from J, with 14 bases between. CDR3 size: 17 residues.

This clonotype was recorded at least ten times. The chain couples TRBV5-1 to TRBJ1-4; D unresolved. Trimming removed 3 bases at V and 1 base at J, with 13 bases between. Looked up from germline, CDR1 is SGHRS and CDR2 is YFSETQ. This CDR3 is 16 amino acids long. CDR3 region: CASSSGEVGTNEKLFF. Written as DNA, the CDR3 is TGCGCCAGCAGCTCGGGTGAAGTCGGAACTAATGAAAAACTGTTTTTT.

At least ten counts were recorded for this clonotype. The chain uses TRBV2 and TRBJ1-5, with a tentative D call TRBD1 (5 bases). Trimming shortened V by 0 bases and J by 2 bases, and 11 bases separated the two germline ends. From germline, CDR1 is SNHLY and CDR2 FYNNEI. CDR3 size: 16 residues. The CDR3 DNA sequence: TGTGCCAGCAGTGAAGCTGGGCAGGGAGGCAATCAGCCCCAGCATTTT. Translated: CASSEAGQGGNQPQHF.

This clonotype was seen a handful of times. This chain links TRBV30 with TRBJ1-5; maybe TRBD1 (5 bases). Trimming took 2 bases from V and 3 from J, leaving 8 bases between them. From germline, CDR1 is GTSNPN and CDR2 SVGIG (reference sequence). CDR3 length: 13 amino acids. For the CDR3, the DNA is TGTGCCTGGAGTTCAGGGATCAATCAGCCCCAGCATTTT. Translating it yields CAWSSGINQPQHF. Based on the CDR3 plus reference TRBV30 and TRBJ1-5, the full variable domain is SQTIHQWPATLVQPVGSPLSLECTVEGTSNPNLYWYRQAAGRGLQLLFYSVGIGQISSEVPQNLSASRPQDRQFILSSKKLLLSDSGFYLCAWSSGINQPQHFGDGTRLSIL.

This chain connects TRBV19 to TRBJ2-3; maybe TRBD2 (6 bases). The germline V gene has CDR1 LNHDA and CDR2 SQIVND (reference sequence). Between the trimmed V and J ends, which lost 7 bases and 1 base, there was a span of 24 bases. The CDR3 runs to 18 residues. The CDR3 DNA follows: TGTGCCAGTAAGGTGGGGCCCTCGGTCTTAGCGGGCACAGATACGCAGTATTTT. This translates into CASKVGPSVLAGTDTQYF.

This clonotype was seen a few times. The gene calls are TRBV5-6 and TRBJ2-5; D gene unclear. CDR1 and CDR2 (germline): SGHDT, YYEEEE. V lost 2 bases to trimming and J lost 5 bases, with 10 bases between them. The CDR3 has 13 residues. The DNA for the CDR3 is TGTGCCAGCAGCTTTATAGGGAAGGAGACCCAGTACTTC. It yields the protein CASSFIGKETQYF.

The chain couples TRBV29-1 to TRBJ2-3; no firm D call. Germline loops: CDR1 SQVTM, CDR2 ANQGSEA. This CDR3 region has 13 residues. Trimming shortened V by 6 bases and J by 5 bases, and 15 bases separated the two germline ends. DNA of the CDR3: TGCAGCGTATCCTCCCGCCCCCGAGATACGCAGTATTTT. It yields the protein CSVSSRPRDTQYF.

The chain is built from TRBV6-2 or TRBV6-3 and TRBJ2-5, with 10 positions matching TRBD2. V gave up 5 bases and J gave up 1 base; unmatched junction bases: 10. CDR3 length: 17 residues. The germline CDR1 and CDR2 sequences are MNHEY and SVGEGT. The CDR3, as DNA: TGTGCCAGCAGTGACCCTAGCGGGAGCCAACTCCAAGAGACCCAGTACTTC. Translated: CASSDPSGSQLQETQYF.

In its sample, this clonotype was seen many times. This chain uses TRBV5-1 with TRBJ1-2; D remains ambiguous. The CDR3 covers 14 residues. The germline V and J ends were trimmed by 4 bases and 2 bases, with 12 bases remaining between them. Germline V gene sequence: CDR1 SGHRS, CDR2 YFSETQ. CDR3 nucleotides: TGCGCCAGCAGCGTCTGGACGGAAAACTATGGCTACACCTTC. This encodes CASSVWTENYGYTF.

This clonotype appeared a few times. The chain has TRBV7-2 and TRBJ2-1; D gene uncertain. There are 17 residues in the CDR3. Germline lookup yields CDR1 SGHTA and CDR2 FQGNSA. Trimming took off 5 bases at V and 0 bases at J, with 17 bases between the two ends. In nucleotides, the CDR3 is TGTGCCAGCAGCCGGCATTCACCAGTTTCCTCCTACAATGAGCAGTTCTTC. It is translated as CASSRHSPVSSYNEQFF.

The V gene is TRBV10-3, the J gene TRBJ1-5; D gene uncertain. The germline CDR1 and CDR2 sequences are ENHRY and SYGVKD. The CDR3 runs to 14 residues. The V end was cut by 2 bases, the J end by 3 bases, with 8 bases between. In nucleotides, the CDR3 is TGTGCCATCAGTGAGGGCCGACTCAATCAGCCCCAGCATTTT. The encoded protein is CAISEGRLNQPQHF.

This clonotype has only a few counts. The V and J genes are TRBV28 and TRBJ2-7, with 8 bases identical to TRBD1. J was trimmed by 0 bases and V by 6 bases; bases with no gene match: 4. CDR3 size: 14 residues. The germline gives CDR1 MDHEN, CDR2 SYDVKM. Here the CDR3 reads CASRPTGGSYEQYF. DNA for the CDR3: TGTGCCAGCAGGCCCACAGGGGGCTCCTACGAGCAGTACTTC.

CDR3 sequence (DNA): TGTGCCAGCAGCCCCCAGGTAGCAAAGGATACGCAGTATTTT. Translated: CASSPQVAKDTQYF. The chain couples TRBV5-5 to TRBJ2-3, with unresolved D. Per the germline V gene, CDR1 is SGHKS and CDR2 is YYEKEE (reference sequence). The germline V and J ends were trimmed by 4 bases and 6 bases, with 15 bases remaining between them. The CDR3 is made up of 14 amino acids.

This clonotype has only a few counts. The chain joins TRBV20-1 to TRBJ2-7; possible D gene TRBD2, 5 bases. The CDR3 has 15 amino acids. V lost 2 bases to trimming and J lost 3 bases, with 17 bases between them. CDR1 and CDR2 from the germline V gene are DFQATT and SNEGSKA (reference sequence). The CDR3 is CSARPPSDGNYEQYF. CDR3 in DNA: TGCAGTGCTAGACCTCCGAGTGACGGGAACTACGAGCAGTACTTC.

The chain uses TRBV2 and TRBJ2-1, with 14 bases fitting TRBD2. Germline CDR1 reads SNHLY; CDR2 reads FYNNEI. The ends lost 10 bases at V and 3 bases at J; junction bases unmatched: 14. The length of the CDR3 is 18 residues. CDR3 DNA: TGTGCCATCTGTCATGAGCCGACTAGCGGGAGGGGCTACAATGAGCAGTTCTTC. Translation: CAICHEPTSGRGYNEQFF.

The chain joins TRBV28 to TRBJ1-1; a possible D gene is TRBD1 (5 bases). V gave up 8 bases and J gave up 3 bases, with 19 bases separating them. This CDR3 spans 15 amino acids. Germline loops: CDR1 MDHEN, CDR2 SYDVKM. CDR3: CASSAVGGAHTEAFF. The CDR3 bases are TGTGCCAGCTCCGCGGTGGGGGGAGCACACACTGAAGCTTTCTTT.

This clonotype was picked up many times. This chain connects TRBV5-1 to TRBJ1-6; weak D call: TRBD1 (5 bases). CDR1 is SGHRS and CDR2 is YFSETQ in the germline V gene. V dropped 4 bases and J dropped 6 bases, with 17 bases sitting between them. This CDR3 has 16 residues. The CDR3 DNA reads as TGCGCCAGCAGCCCAGGACCCGGGACGGGTAATTCACCCCTCCACTTT. Translating gives CASSPGPGTGNSPLHF.

This clonotype was found many times. The chain links TRBV5-1 to TRBJ2-2; 14 bases fit TRBD2. The germline gives CDR1 SGHRS, CDR2 YFSETQ. CDR3 length equals 18 residues. J gave up 7 bases and V 4 bases, and 12 bases lay outside the gene matches. The CDR3 here is CASSNVLTSGRAVGELFF. Written as DNA, the CDR3 is TGCGCCAGCAGCAACGTACTGACTAGCGGGAGGGCCGTCGGGGAGCTGTTTTTT.

Only a few counts were recorded for this clonotype. V is TRBV11-2 and J is TRBJ1-1; D unclear. In germline, CDR1 is SGHAT, CDR2 FQNNGV. The CDR3 sequence is 15 residues long. Trimming pared 1 base from V and 1 base from J, leaving 10 bases between. Here the CDR3 reads CASSLGLGQNTEAFF. In DNA, the CDR3 is TGTGCCAGCAGCTTAGGTCTAGGGCAGAACACTGAAGCTTTCTTT.

This clonotype was picked up many times. The chain combines TRBV29-1 with TRBJ1-2, with a tentative D call TRBD1 (6 bases). Germline V gene sequence: CDR1 SQVTM, CDR2 ANQGSEA. This CDR3 comprises 15 residues. Trimming took 1 base from V and 4 from J, leaving 16 bases between them. The CDR3: CSVEGGPRVSYGYTF. The CDR3 DNA reads as TGCAGCGTTGAAGGGGGGCCCCGGGTATCCTATGGCTACACCTTC. Together with reference TRBV29-1 and TRBJ1-2, the CDR3 gives the full variable domain: SAVISQKPSRDICQRGTSLTIQCQVDSQVTMMFWYRQQPGQSLTLIATANQGSEATYESGFVIDKFPISRPNLTFSTLTVSNMSPEDSSIYLCSVEGGPRVSYGYTFGSGTRLTVV.